A selection of T cell receptor beta chains follows, all from one sample in a study of T-cell memory formation after mild COVID-19. Using its own MiXCR run on the 5' RACE reads, TCRdb lists one record per CDR3 protein. The sample carries 280,000 or so distinct CDR3 sequences, 8% to 9% recorded once. Sequences were obtained from PBMCs or a T cell subset sorted from them (not recorded which). The origin of the receptors is a man aged 18 to 30 who had mild COVID-19 (a few samples of this study predate the infection). Cell type and time point are not known. The CDR3 runs from the conserved cysteine through the conserved F or W. Each record gives: clone size, J gene, V gene, D gene, CDR3 protein, CDR3 DNA. D genes are given only for firm matches. The listing skips clone size in some rows; elsewhere it reads once, few, many or a size class.

abundance: few; j_gene: TRBJ1-6; v_gene: TRBV5-1; d_gene: .; CDR3aa: CASSYSYNSPLHF; CDR3nt: TGCGCCAGCAGCTACTCCTATAATTCACCCCTCCACTTT
abundance: few; j_gene: TRBJ2-1; v_gene: TRBV7-2; d_gene: .; CDR3aa: CASSLIPPVFF; CDR3nt: TGTGCCAGCAGCTTAATCCCTCCGGTGTTCTTC
abundance: .; j_gene: TRBJ2-2; v_gene: TRBV5-1; d_gene: .; CDR3aa: CASSRWTANTGELFF; CDR3nt: TGCGCCAGCAGCCGCTGGACGGCGAACACCGGGGAGCTGTTTTTT
abundance: many; j_gene: TRBJ2-1; v_gene: TRBV29-1; d_gene: .; CDR3aa: CSGQTVGIYNEQFF; CDR3nt: TGCAGCGGACAGACAGTCGGAATTTACAATGAGCAGTTCTTC
abundance: few; j_gene: TRBJ1-1; v_gene: TRBV12-3/TRBV12-4; d_gene: .; CDR3aa: CASQGGTEAFF; CDR3nt: TGTGCCAGCCAAGGAGGAACTGAAGCTTTCTTT
abundance: many; j_gene: TRBJ2-7; v_gene: TRBV20-1; d_gene: .; CDR3aa: CSAGTRYEQYF; CDR3nt: TGCAGTGCCGGAACGAGGTACGAGCAGTACTTC
abundance: many; j_gene: TRBJ2-3; v_gene: TRBV5-1; d_gene: TRBD1; CDR3aa: CASSPGQGPDTQYF; CDR3nt: TGCGCCAGCAGCCCAGGACAGGGGCCAGATACGCAGTATTTT
abundance: .; j_gene: TRBJ1-1; v_gene: TRBV6-2/TRBV6-3; d_gene: .; CDR3aa: CASNRHSRTMNTEAFF; CDR3nt: TGTGCCAGCAACCGACATTCCAGAACTATGAACACTGAAGCTTTCTTT
abundance: .; j_gene: TRBJ2-5; v_gene: TRBV7-2; d_gene: TRBD1; CDR3aa: CASSYPPGGQGTRETQYF; CDR3nt: TGTGCCAGCAGCTACCCCCCTGGGGGACAGGGCACTAGAGAGACCCAGTACTTC
abundance: .; j_gene: TRBJ1-5; v_gene: TRBV5-1; d_gene: .; CDR3aa: CASSQTGDSQPQHF; CDR3nt: TGCGCCAGCAGCCAGACGGGCGATTCGCAGCCCCAGCATTTT